These T cell receptor beta chains were read from a single sample in a study of quantifying T cell responses using KT2 cells. MiXCR, run by TCRdb on the UMI-ligation and nested PCR reads, gives a single entry per CDR3 protein. The data show approximately 57,000 distinct CDR3 sequences, with 12% seen just once and roughly 9.9% held by the top ten. Sequencing was carried out using PBMCs spiked with cells of the T cell clone KT2. Receptor source: a human donor. Both conserved end residues are trimmed from each CDR3.

j_call,v_call,cdr3_aa
TRBJ2-2,TRBV7-3,ASSLSMAGGPTGELF
TRBJ1-5,TRBV7-8,ASSPLTGGSNQPQH
TRBJ2-7,TRBV20-1,SARDVGSGEQY
TRBJ2-1,TRBV7-2,ASSWTGGREQF
TRBJ2-1,TRBV6-2/TRBV6-3,ASSYDRESNEQF
TRBJ2-1,TRBV12-3/TRBV12-4,ASSLDLDKASYNEQF
TRBJ2-5,TRBV11-2,ASSLVASGLQETQY
TRBJ2-3,TRBV19,ASMRTGTDTQY
TRBJ2-3,TRBV9,ASSVLSTDTQY
TRBJ2-7,TRBV3-1,ASSQDPRRVGVYEQY
TRBJ1-1,TRBV7-9,ASSLCAHQGVEAF
TRBJ2-5,TRBV6-2/TRBV6-3,ASSFKTGGFETQY
TRBJ1-1,TRBV6-5,ASIGQANTEAF
TRBJ1-5,TRBV2,ASSGQGADNQPQH
TRBJ2-1,TRBV7-8,ASSPPFRVGNEQF
TRBJ2-3,TRBV20-1,SAFSGRGRDTQY
TRBJ1-2,TRBV9,ASSREGGRNYGYT
TRBJ2-1,TRBV29-1,SVLPDGLSYNEQF
TRBJ2-1,TRBV13,ASSFRTAWNNEQF
TRBJ2-5,TRBV4-1,ASSQELGGLQTQY
TRBJ1-2,TRBV19,ASAGTAYGYT
TRBJ2-1,TRBV12-3/TRBV12-4,ASSSAVQSSYNEQF
TRBJ2-7,TRBV6-5,ASSPTSGSSYEQY
TRBJ2-2,TRBV4-1,ASSQFTAGGRSSGELF
TRBJ2-1,TRBV7-9,ASSPGTSGLF
TRBJ2-5,TRBV24-1,ATSDARGPQETQY
TRBJ2-7,TRBV5-1,ASRRTGGLNEQY